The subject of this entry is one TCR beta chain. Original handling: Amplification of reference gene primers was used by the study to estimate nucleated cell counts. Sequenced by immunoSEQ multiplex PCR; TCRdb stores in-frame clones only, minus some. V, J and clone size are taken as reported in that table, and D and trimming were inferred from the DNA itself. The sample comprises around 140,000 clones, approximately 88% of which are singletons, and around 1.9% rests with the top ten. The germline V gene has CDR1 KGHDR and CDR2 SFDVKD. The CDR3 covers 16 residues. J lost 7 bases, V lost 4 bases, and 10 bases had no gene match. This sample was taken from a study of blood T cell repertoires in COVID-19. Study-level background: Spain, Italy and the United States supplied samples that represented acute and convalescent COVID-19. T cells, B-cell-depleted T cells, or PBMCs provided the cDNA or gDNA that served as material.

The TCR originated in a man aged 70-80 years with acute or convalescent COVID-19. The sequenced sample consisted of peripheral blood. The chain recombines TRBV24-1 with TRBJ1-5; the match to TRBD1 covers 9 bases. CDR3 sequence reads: CATSDAGQGMGQPQHF. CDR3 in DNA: TGTGCCACCAGTGACGCGGGACAGGGAATGGGACAGCCCCAGCATTTT.